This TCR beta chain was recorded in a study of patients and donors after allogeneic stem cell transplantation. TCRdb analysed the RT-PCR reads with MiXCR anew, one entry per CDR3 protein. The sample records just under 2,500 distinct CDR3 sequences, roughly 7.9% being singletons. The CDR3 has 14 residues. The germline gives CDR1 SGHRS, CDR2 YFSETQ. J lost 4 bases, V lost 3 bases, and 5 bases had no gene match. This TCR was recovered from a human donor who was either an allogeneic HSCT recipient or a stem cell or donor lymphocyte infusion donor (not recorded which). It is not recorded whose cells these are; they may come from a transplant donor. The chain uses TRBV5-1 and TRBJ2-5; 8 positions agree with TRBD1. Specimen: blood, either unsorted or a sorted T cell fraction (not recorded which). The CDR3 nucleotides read TGCGCCAGCAGCTCGGGACAGGCAGCAGAGACCCAGTACTTC. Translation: CASSSGQAAETQYF.